This T cell receptor (beta chain) was identified during a study of shared clonotypes between healthy human individuals (dated by TCRdb to 2018 to 2021). About the study as a whole: A few men and two women, aged 18 to 49 years, made up the cohort. For each donor, CD4 naive and CD4 memory were each given three plates, CD8 naive was given two plates, and CD8 memory was given one plate. The study deeply sequenced blood TCR repertoires of roughly five healthy adults to estimate repertoire size and the extent of clonotype sharing between individuals. Different laboratories and diverse techniques were used to prepare libraries and sequence TCR repertoires, to increase sequencing depth and limit assay-specific biases. Per donor, leukapheresis produced somewhere between about 0.94 and 8.9 billion PBMCs. Here is what the overall study found, with its caveats: Larger estimated clonotype richness was generally found for naive subsets than for memory subsets. Pairwise subsampling indicated that sequencing depth was expected to affect the degree of clonotype sharing among donors. Across a handful of donors, 5% to 6% of naive CD4, roughly 3.5% of naive CD8, 2.3% of memory CD4, and about 0.44% of memory CD8 clonotypes were shared. Rarefaction of sorted-subset datasets indicated incomplete sequencing despite the large sequencing depth. Higher generation probabilities were observed for clonotypes shared by all four sorted-subset donors than for non-shared clonotypes. Only blood was sampled, and tissue TCR repertoires likely differ from those in blood. Because the study included a small number of donors, the genetic and exposure-history diversity represented was limited.

CD8 naive samples consisted of CD45RO-negative cells that were positively selected for CCR7, yielding a CD45RA+CCR7+ population without TemRA cells. Healthy HIV-negative adults with no recently reported acute infections or vaccinations were included as donors. Every donor was a Caucasian adult living in Nashville, Tennessee, USA. After blood collection by leukapheresis, PBMCs were isolated using Ficoll-Histopaque density gradient centrifugation and then cryopreserved in the vapor phase of liquid nitrogen. Analytical flow cytometry was used to check the purity and quantity of every magnetically sorted T cell population. From each sorted fraction, genomic DNA was isolated and quantified by UV absorbance on a Nanodrop 2000c. According to the germline V gene, CDR1 reads MDHEN and CDR2 reads SYDVKM. From its cysteine to its phenylalanine, the CDR3 spans 16 amino acids. Left in the record is the CDR3 DNA by itself, 48 bases read in frame from the first base. V trim: 6 bases; J trim: 6 bases; unmatched bases: 11.

In this sample, this clone turned up once. No cognate antigen has been identified for it. No per-base quality is available; no much larger clone lies one base away. Using the deep immunoSEQ assay, TCR CDR3 regions were amplified from genomic DNA by multiplex PCR. For each cell subset, the extracted genomic DNA was distributed evenly across all wells of several immunoSEQ 96-well plates, and each plate served as one replicate. For sorted subsets, about 200 ng genomic DNA, equal to 25,000 to 35,000 T cell genomes, was loaded into each replicate PCR. Purified libraries were measured with a Qubit 3.0 fluorometer, size-checked on a Bioanalyzer 2100, and measured again with the KAPA Library Quantification kit. Each immunoSEQ 96-well plate was sequenced on its own single-read 150-cycle Illumina NextSeq 550 flow cell. On the authors' methods: Because the immunoSEQ output included only junctional sequences and no quality scores, the filtering could not be the same as the filtering used for full-length reads. Sequences were annotated with PyIR, a Python wrapper for IgBLAST v1.9, using IMGT germline references to assign V/J genes and CDR3. Any read was removed if the V/J assignment was weak (E-value above 1e-6), the CDR3 was missing, or the read contained stop codons, out-of-frame junctions, or ambiguous translated residues. A V3J clonotype was defined by an identical inferred V gene, J gene, and CDR3 amino acid sequence. To compute the percentage overlap between repertoires, the number of shared unique clonotypes was divided by the size of the smaller repertoire. RTK rarefaction, the Chao1 estimator, and Recon v2.1 estimates of unobserved clonotypes were used to assess repertoire richness. OLGA was used to compute generation probabilities for all TCRbeta clonotypes that the gDNA method yielded from a handful of donors. TCRdb took over this immuneACCESS table, retaining in-frame rearrangements with V and J assigned. Such tables are incomplete; in checked studies, under half of the missing clones stem from an unresolved V gene, and the remainder is unexplained. That table supplies the V and J calls and clone size; D and trimming were determined from the DNA. This sample has about 2,200,000 clones in its table, and about 93% of those were observed once. 1.5% to 2% of the sample belongs to the ten largest clones.

The chain links TRBV28 with TRBJ2-2; 9 bases in the middle match TRBD2. Input material: naive CD8+ T cells from PBMCs. The meaning of the sample's cell subset or site label: CD45RA+CCR7+. The clonotype comes from a man aged 18 to 30 in good health. Some clones in this sample may be carry-over from other donors' samples. The base sequence is TGTGCCAGCAGCCCCTGGGGTAGCGGGAGCTCCGGGGAGCTGTTTTTT. This is translated as CASSPWGSGSSGELFF. With all but the CDR3 taken from the reference TRBV28 and TRBJ2-2 genes, the full variable domain is: DVKVTQSSRYLVKRTGEKVFLECVQDMDHENMFWYRQDPGLGLRLIYFSYDVKMKEKGDIPEGYSVSREKKERFSLILESASTNQTSMYLCASSPWGSGSSGELFFGEGSRLTVL.